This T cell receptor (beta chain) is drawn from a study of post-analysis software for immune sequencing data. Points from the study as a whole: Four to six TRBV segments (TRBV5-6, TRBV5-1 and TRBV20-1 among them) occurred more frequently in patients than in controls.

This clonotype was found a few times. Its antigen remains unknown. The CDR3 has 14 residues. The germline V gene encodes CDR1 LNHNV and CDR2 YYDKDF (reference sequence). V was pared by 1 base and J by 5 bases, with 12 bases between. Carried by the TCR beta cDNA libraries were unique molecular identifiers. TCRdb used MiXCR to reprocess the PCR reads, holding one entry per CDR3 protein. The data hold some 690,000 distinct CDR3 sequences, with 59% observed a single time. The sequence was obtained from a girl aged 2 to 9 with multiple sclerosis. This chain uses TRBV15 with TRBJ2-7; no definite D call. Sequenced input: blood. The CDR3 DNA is TGTGCCACCAGCAGAGGGAATGGAAAGGACGAGCAGTACTTC. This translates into CATSRGNGKDEQYF.